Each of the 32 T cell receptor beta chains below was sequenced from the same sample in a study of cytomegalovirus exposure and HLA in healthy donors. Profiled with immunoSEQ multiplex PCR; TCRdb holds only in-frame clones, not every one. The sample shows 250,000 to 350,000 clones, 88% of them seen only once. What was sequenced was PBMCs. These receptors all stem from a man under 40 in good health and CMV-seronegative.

The CDR3 bases are TGCAGCGTTGAAGGCACGGGGGGCTACACCTTC. This encodes CSVEGTGGYTF. The J gene is TRBJ1-2, the V gene TRBV29-1; D is unresolved. This CDR3 region has 11 residues. Germline loops: CDR1 SQVTM, CDR2 ANQGSEA. V lost 1 base and J lost 8, with 8 bases in between.

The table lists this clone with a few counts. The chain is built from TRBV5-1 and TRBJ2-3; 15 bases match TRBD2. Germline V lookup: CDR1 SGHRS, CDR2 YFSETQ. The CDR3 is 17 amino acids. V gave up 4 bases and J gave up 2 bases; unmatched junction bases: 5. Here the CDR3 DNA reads TGCGCCAGCAGCCCTGGACTAGCGGGGGGGTACACAGATACGCAGTATTTT. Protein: CASSPGLAGGYTDTQYF.

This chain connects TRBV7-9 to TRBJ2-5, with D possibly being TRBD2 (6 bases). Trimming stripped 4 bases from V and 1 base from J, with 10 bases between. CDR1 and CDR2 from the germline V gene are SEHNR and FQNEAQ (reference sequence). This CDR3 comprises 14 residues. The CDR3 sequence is CASSSRGSQETQYF. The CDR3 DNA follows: TGTGCCAGCAGCTCCCGGGGGTCCCAAGAGACCCAGTACTTC.

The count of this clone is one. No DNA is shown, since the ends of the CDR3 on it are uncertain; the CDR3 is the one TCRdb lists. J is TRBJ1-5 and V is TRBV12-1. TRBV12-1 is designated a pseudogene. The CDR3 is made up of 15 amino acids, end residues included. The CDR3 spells CASSFAGGSNQPQHF.

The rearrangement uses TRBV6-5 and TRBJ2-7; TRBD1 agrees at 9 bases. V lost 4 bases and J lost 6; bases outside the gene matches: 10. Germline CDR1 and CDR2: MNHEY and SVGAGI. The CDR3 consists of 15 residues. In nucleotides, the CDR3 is TGTGCCAGCAGTTGGTCGGGACAGGGAGTATCCGAGCAGTACTTC. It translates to CASSWSGQGVSEQYF.

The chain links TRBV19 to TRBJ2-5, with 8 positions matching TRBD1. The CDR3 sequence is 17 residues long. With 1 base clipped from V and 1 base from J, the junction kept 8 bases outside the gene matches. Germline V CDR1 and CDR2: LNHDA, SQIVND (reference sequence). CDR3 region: CASSIGSGGALQETQYF. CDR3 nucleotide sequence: TGTGCCAGTAGTATAGGGTCAGGGGGCGCACTCCAAGAGACCCAGTACTTC. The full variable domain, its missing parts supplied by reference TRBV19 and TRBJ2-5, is DGGITQSPKYLFRKEGQNVTLSCEQNLNHDAMYWYRQDPGQGLRLIYYSQIVNDFQKGDIAEGYSVSREKKESFPLTVTSAQKNPTAFYLCASSIGSGGALQETQYFGPGTRLLVL.

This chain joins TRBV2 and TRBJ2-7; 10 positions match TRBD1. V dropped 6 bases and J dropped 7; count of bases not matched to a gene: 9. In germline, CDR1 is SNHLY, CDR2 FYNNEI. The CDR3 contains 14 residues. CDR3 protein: CASRAGTGEREQYF. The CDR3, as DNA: TGTGCCAGCAGAGCGGGGACAGGGGAACGGGAGCAGTACTTC.

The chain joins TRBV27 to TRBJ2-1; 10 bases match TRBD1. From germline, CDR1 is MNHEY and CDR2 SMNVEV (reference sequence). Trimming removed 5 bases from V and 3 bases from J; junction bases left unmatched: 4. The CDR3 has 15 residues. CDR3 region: CASSRTGGIYNEQFF. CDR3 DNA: TGTGCCAGCAGTCGGACAGGGGGGATCTACAATGAGCAGTTCTTC.

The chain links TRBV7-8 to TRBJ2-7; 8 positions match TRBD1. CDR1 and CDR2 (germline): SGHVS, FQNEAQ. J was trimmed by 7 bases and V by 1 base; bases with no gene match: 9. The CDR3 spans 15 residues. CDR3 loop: CASSLGGQGAFEQYF. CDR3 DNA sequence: TGTGCCAGCAGCTTAGGGGGGCAGGGGGCCTTTGAGCAGTACTTC.

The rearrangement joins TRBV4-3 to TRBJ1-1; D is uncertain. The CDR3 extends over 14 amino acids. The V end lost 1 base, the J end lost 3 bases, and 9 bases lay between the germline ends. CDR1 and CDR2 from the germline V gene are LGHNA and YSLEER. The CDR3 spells CASSQGGEYTEAFF. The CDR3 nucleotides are TGCGCCAGCAGCCAAGGTGGGGAGTACACTGAAGCTTTCTTT.

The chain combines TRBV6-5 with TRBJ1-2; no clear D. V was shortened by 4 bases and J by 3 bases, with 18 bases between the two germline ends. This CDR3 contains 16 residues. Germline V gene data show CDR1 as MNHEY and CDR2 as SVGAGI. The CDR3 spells CASSLGSARRHYGYTF. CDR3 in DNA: TGTGCCAGCAGTTTGGGGAGTGCCCGGCGCCACTATGGCTACACCTTC.

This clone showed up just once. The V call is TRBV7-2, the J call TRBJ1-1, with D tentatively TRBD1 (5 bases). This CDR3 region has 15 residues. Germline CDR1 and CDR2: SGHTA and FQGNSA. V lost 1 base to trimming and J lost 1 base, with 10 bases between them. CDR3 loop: CASSLESGKNTEAFF. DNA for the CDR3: TGTGCCAGCAGCTTAGAATCAGGGAAGAACACTGAAGCTTTCTTT.

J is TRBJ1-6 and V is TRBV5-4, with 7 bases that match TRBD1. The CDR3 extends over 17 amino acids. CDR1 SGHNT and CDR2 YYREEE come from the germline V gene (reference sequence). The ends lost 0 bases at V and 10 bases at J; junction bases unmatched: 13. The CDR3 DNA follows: TGTGCCAGCAGCTTGGACAGGGGCGGGTTTGTCGGGTCACCCCTCCACTTT. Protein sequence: CASSLDRGGFVGSPLHF. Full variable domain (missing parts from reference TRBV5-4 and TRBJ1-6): ETGVTQSPTHLIKTRGQQVTLRCSSQSGHNTVSWYQQALGQGPQFIFQYYREEENGRGNFPPRFSGLQFPNYSSELNVNALELDDSALYLCASSLDRGGFVGSPLHFGNGTRLTVT.

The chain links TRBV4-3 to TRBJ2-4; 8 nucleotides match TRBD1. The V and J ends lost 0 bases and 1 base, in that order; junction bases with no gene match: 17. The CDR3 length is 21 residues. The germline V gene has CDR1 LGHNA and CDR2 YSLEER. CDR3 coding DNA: TGCGCCAGCAGCCAAGATCGGCCGGTCAGGGGGCGATTGGTGGCCAAAAACATTCAGTACTTC. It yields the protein CASSQDRPVRGRLVAKNIQYF.

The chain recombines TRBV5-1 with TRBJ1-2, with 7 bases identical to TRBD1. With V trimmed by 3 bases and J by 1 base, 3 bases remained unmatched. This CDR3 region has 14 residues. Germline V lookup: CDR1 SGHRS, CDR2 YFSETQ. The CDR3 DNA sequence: TGCGCCAGCAGCTGGCGGGACAGTAACTATGGCTACACCTTC. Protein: CASSWRDSNYGYTF.

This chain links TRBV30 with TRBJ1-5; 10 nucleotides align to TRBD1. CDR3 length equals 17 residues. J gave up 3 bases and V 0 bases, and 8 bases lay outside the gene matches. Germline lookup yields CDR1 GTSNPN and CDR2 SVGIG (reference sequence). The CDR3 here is CAWSVQKGTGANQPQHF. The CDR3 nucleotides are TGTGCCTGGAGTGTACAAAAAGGGACAGGGGCCAATCAGCCCCAGCATTTT.

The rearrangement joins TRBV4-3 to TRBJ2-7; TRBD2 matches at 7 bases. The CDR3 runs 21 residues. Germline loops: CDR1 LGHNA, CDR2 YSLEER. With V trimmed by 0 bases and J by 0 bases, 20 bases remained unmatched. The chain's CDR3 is CASSQDIGDVTGTTSSYEQYF. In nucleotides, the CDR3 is TGCGCCAGCAGCCAAGATATTGGAGATGTGACCGGGACTACTAGCTCCTACGAGCAGTACTTC.

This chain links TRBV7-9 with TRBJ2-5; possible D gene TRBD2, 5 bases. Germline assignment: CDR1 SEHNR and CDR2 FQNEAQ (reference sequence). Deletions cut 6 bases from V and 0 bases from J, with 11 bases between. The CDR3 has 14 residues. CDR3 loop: CASSRSGYQETQYF. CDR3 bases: TGTGCCAGCAGTCGATCGGGGTACCAAGAGACCCAGTACTTC. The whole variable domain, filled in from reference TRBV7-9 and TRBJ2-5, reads DTGVSQNPRHKITKRGQNVTFRCDPISEHNRLYWYRQTLGQGPEFLTYFQNEAQLEKSRLLSDRFSAERPKGSFSTLEIQRTEQGDSAMYLCASSRSGYQETQYFGPGTRLLVL.

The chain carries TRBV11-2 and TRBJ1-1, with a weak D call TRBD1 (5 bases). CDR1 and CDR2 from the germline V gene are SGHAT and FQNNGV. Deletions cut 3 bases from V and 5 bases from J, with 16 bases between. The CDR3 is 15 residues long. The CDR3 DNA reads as TGTGCCAGCAGCTTTGATGCGGACATAGGAACTGAAGCTTTCTTT. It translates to CASSFDADIGTEAFF.

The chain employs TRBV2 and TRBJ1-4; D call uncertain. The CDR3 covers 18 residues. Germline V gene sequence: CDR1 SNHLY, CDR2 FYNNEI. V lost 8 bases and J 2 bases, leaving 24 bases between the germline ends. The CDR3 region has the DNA TGTGCCAGCTCCCCCCAGCGAGCGAGGGATTACACTAATGAAAAACTGTTTTTT. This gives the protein CASSPQRARDYTNEKLFF.

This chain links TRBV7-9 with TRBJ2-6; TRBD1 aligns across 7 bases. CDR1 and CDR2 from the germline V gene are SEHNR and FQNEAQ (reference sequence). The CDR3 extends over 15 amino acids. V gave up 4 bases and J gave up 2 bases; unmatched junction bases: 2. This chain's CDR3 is CASSYGTAGANVLTF. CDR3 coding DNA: TGTGCCAGCAGCTACGGGACAGCTGGGGCCAACGTCCTGACTTTC.

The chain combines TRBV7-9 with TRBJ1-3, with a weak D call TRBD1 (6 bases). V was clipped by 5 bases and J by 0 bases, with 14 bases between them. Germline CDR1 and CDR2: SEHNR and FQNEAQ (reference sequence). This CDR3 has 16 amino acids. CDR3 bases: TGTGCCAGCAGCCCTACCCGGACAGACTCTGGAAACACCATATATTTT. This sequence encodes CASSPTRTDSGNTIYF.

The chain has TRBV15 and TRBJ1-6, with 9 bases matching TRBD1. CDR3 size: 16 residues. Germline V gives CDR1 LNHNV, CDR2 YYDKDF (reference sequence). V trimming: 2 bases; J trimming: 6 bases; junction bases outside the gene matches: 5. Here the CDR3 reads CATSRTRTGANSPLHF. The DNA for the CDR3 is TGTGCCACCAGCAGAACGAGGACAGGGGCTAATTCACCCCTCCACTTT. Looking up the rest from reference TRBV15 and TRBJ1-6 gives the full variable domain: DAMVIQNPRYQVTQFGKPVTLSCSQTLNHNVMYWYQQKSSQAPKLLFHYYDKDFNNEADTPDNFQSRRPNTSFCFLDIRSPGLGDTAMYLCATSRTRTGANSPLHFGNGTRLTVT.

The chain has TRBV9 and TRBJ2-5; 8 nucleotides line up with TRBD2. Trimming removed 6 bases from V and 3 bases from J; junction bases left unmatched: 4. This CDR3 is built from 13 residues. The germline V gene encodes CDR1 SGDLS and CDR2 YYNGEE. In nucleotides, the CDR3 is TGTGCCAGCACCTCGGGAGGGGAAGAGACCCAGTACTTC. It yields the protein CASTSGGEETQYF.

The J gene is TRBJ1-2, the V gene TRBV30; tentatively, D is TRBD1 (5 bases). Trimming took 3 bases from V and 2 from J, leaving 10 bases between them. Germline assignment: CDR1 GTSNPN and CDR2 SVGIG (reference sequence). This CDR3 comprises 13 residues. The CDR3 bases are TGTGCCTGGAGCGGACGGACAAACTATGGCTACACCTTC. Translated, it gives CAWSGRTNYGYTF.

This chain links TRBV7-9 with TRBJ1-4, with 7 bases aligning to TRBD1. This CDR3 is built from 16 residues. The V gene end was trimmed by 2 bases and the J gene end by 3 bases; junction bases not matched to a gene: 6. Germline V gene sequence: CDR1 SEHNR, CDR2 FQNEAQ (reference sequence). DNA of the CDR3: TGTGCCAGCAGCTTAATCTCGGGGACAGCTAATGAAAAACTGTTTTTT. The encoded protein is CASSLISGTANEKLFF. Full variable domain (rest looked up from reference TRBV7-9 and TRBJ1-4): DTGVSQNPRHKITKRGQNVTFRCDPISEHNRLYWYRQTLGQGPEFLTYFQNEAQLEKSRLLSDRFSAERPKGSFSTLEIQRTEQGDSAMYLCASSLISGTANEKLFFGSGTQLSVL.

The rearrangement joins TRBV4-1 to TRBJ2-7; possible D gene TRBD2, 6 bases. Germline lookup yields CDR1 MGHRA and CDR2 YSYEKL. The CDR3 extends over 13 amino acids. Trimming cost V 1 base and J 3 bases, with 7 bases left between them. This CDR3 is CASSQVGGYEQYF. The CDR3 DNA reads TGCGCCAGCAGCCAAGTGGGGGGCTACGAGCAGTACTTC.

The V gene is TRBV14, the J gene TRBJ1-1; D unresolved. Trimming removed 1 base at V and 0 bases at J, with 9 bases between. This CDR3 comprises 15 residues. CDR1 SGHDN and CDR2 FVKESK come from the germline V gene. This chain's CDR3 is CASSQVGSMNTEAFF. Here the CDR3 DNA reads TGTGCCAGCAGCCAAGTTGGGAGCATGAACACTGAAGCTTTCTTT.

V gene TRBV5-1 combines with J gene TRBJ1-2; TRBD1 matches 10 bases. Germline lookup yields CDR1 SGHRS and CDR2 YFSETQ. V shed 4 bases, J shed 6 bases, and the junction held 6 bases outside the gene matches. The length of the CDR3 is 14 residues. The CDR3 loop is CASSPPGQGHGYTF. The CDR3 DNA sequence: TGCGCCAGCAGCCCTCCGGGACAGGGGCATGGCTACACCTTC.

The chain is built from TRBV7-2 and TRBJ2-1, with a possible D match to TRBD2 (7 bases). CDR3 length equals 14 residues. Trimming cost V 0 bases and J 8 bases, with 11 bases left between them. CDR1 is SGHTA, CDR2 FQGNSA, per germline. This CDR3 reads CASSLAGGHDEQFF. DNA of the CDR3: TGTGCCAGCAGCTTAGCGGGGGGGCATGATGAGCAGTTCTTC.

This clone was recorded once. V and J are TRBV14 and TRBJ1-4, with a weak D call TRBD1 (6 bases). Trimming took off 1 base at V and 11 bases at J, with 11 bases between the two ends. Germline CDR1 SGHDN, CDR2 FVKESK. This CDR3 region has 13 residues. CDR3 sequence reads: CASSQAPGEKLFF. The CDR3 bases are TGTGCCAGCAGCCAAGCCCCAGGGGAGAAACTGTTTTTT.

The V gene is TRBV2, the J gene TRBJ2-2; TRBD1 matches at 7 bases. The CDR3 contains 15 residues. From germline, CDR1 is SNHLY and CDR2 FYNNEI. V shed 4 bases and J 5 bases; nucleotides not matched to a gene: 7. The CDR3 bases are TGTGCCAGCAGTGGGCGTGACAGGGCTACCGGGGAGCTGTTTTTT. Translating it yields CASSGRDRATGELFF.